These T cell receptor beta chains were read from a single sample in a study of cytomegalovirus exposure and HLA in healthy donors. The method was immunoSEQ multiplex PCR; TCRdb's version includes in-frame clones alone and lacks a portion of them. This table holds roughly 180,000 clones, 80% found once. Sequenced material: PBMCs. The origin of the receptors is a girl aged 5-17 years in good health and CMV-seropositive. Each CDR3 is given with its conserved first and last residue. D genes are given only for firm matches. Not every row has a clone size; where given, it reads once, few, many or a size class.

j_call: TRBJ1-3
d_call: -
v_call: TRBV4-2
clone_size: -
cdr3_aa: CASTQEVSGNTIYF
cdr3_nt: TGTGCCAGCACGCAGGAAGTCTCTGGAAACACCATATATTTT

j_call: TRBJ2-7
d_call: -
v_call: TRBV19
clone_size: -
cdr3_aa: CASSMVRQGGEQYF
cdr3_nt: TGTGCCAGTAGTATGGTGAGACAGGGAGGCGAGCAGTACTTC

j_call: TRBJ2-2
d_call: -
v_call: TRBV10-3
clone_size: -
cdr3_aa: CATARGNTGELFF
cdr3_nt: TGTGCCACGGCACGCGGTAACACCGGGGAGCTGTTTTTT

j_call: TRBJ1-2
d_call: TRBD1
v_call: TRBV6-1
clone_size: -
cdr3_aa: CASSERGQGWYGYTF
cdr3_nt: TGTGCCAGCAGTGAAAGAGGACAGGGGTGGTATGGCTACACCTTC

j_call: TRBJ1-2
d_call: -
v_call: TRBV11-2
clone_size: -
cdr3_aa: CASSLDPGGAWGYTF
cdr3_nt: TGTGCCAGCAGCTTAGATCCGGGGGGCGCGTGGGGCTACACCTTC

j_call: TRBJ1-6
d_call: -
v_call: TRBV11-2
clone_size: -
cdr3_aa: CASSSGTLGSLHF
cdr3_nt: TGTGCCAGCAGCAGCGGGACCTTAGGGTCCCTCCACTTT

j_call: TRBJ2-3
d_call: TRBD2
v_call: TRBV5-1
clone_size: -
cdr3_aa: CASSSRLAGSTDTQYF
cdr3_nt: TGCGCCAGCAGCTCTAGACTAGCGGGGAGCACAGATACGCAGTATTTT

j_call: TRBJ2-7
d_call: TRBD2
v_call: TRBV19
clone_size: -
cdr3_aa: CASMGGRASYEQYF
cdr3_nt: TGTGCCAGTATGGGCGGGAGGGCCTCCTACGAGCAGTACTTC

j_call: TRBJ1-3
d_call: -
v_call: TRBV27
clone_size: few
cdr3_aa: CASSLRGGNTIYF
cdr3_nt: TGTGCCAGCAGTCTGCGGGGGGGAAACACCATATATTTT

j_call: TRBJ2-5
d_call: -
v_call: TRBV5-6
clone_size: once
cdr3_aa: CASSALSVTQYF
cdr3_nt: TGTGCCAGCAGCGCCCTCAGTGTAACCCAGTACTTC

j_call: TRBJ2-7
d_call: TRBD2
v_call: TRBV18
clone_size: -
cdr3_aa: CASSPGLAGHEQYF
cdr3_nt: TGTGCCAGCTCACCGGGACTAGCGGGACACGAGCAGTACTTC

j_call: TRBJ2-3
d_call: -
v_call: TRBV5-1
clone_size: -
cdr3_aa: CASSPLALTSDTQYF
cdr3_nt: TGCGCCAGCAGTCCCCTAGCCTTAACCTCAGATACGCAGTATTTT

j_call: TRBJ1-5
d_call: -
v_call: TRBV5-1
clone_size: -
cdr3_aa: CASSGGQNQPQHF
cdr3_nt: TGCGCCAGCAGCGGGGGACAAAATCAGCCCCAGCATTTT

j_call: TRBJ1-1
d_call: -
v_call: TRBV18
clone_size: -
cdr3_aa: CASSLRQAGHTEAFF
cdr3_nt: TGTGCCAGCTCACTCCGACAGGCAGGGCACACTGAAGCTTTCTTT

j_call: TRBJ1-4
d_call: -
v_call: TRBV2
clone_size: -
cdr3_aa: CASAGGRGEKLFF
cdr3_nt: TGTGCCAGCGCCGGGGGGCGAGGTGAAAAACTGTTTTTT

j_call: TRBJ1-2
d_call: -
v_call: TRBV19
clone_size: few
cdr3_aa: CASSYPGEGFYGYTF
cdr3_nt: TGTGCCAGCTCTTACCCGGGAGAGGGCTTCTATGGCTACACCTTC

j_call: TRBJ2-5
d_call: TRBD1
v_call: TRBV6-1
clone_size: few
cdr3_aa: CASSEGDSIETQYF
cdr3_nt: TGTGCCAGCAGTGAAGGGGACAGTATAGAGACCCAGTACTTC

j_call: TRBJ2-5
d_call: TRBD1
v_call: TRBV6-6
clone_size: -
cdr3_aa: CASSSMDRAGTQYF
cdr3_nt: TGTGCCAGCAGCTCCATGGACAGGGCTGGGACCCAGTACTTC

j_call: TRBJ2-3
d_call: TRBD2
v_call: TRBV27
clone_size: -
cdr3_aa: CASSLAGRRLTQYF
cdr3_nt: TGTGCCAGCAGTTTAGCCGGGAGGAGGCTTACGCAGTATTTT

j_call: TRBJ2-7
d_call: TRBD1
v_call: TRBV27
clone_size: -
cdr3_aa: CASSSTGAYEQYF
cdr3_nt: TGTGCCAGCAGTTCGACAGGGGCCTACGAGCAGTACTTC

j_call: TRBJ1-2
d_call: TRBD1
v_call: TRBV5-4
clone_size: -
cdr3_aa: CASSHDRGTNYGYTF
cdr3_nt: TGTGCCAGCAGCCACGACAGGGGGACTAACTATGGCTACACCTTC

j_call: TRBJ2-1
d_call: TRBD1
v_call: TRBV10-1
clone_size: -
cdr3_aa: CASSESRGGGQFF
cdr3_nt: TGCGCCAGCAGTGAGTCAAGAGGGGGCGGACAGTTCTTC

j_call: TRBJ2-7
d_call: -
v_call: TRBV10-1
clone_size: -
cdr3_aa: CASSGTGFGEQYF
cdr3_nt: TGCGCCAGCAGTGGTACAGGGTTTGGCGAGCAGTACTTC

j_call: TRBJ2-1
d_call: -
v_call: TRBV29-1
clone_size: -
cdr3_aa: CSVEGSSSQQSYNEQFF
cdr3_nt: TGCAGCGTTGAGGGGAGTAGCAGTCAACAAAGCTACAATGAGCAGTTCTTC

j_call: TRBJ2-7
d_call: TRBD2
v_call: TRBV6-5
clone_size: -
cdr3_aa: CASISSGAYEQYF
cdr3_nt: TGTGCCAGCATTTCTAGCGGGGCGTACGAGCAGTACTTC

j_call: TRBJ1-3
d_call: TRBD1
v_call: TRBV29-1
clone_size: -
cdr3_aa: CSVGGGGTGNTIYF
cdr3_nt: TGCAGCGTTGGAGGGGGCGGCACGGGAAACACCATATATTTT

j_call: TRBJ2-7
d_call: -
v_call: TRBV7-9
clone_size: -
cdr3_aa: CASSFTGNHEQYF
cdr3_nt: TGTGCCAGCAGCTTTACAGGGAATCACGAGCAGTACTTC

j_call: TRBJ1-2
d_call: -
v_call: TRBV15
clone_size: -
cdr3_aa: CATSVTPLSLYGYTF
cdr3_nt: TGTGCCACCAGCGTAACCCCACTATCTCTTTATGGCTACACCTTC

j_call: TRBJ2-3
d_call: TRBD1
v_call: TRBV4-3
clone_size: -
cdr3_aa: CASSQEPSRRQGTTDTQYF
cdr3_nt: TGCGCCAGCAGCCAAGAGCCAAGCAGGCGACAGGGAACCACAGATACGCAGTATTTT

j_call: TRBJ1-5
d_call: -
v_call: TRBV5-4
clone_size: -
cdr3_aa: CASSLDGVYQPQHF
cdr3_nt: TGTGCCAGCAGCTTGGACGGGGTGTATCAGCCCCAGCATTTT

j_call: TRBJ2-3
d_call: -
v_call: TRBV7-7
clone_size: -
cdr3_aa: CASSLGEALTDTQYF
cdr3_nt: TGTGCTAGCAGCTTGGGGGAGGCCCTCACAGATACGCAGTATTTT

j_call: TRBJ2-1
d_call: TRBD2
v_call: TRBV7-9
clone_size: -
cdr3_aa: CASSPSQLAGGPDEQFF
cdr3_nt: TGTGCCAGCAGCCCCTCCCAGCTAGCGGGAGGACCGGATGAGCAGTTCTTC

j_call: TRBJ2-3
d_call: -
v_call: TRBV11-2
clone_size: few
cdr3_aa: CASSLGRDPDTQYF
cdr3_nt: TGTGCCAGCAGCTTAGGCAGGGATCCTGATACGCAGTATTTT

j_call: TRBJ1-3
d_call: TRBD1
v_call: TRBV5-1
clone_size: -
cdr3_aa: CASSLEGASGNTIYF
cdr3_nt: TGCGCCAGCAGCTTGGAGGGGGCTTCGGGAAACACCATATATTTT

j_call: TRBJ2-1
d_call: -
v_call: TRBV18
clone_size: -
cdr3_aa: CASSGPGEGYNEQFF
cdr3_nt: TGTGCCAGCTCAGGACCGGGAGAGGGCTACAATGAGCAGTTCTTC

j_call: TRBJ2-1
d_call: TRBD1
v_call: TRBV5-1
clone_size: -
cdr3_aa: CASSFRGYNEQFF
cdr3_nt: TGCGCCAGCAGCTTCAGGGGGTACAATGAGCAGTTCTTC

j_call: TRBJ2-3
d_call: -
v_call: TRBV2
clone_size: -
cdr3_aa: CASRRHSTDTQYF
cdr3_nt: TGTGCCAGCAGACGACATAGCACAGATACGCAGTATTTT

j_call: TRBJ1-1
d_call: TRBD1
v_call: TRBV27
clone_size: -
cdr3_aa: CATKSGQAMNTEAFF
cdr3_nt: TGTGCCACCAAGTCGGGACAGGCGATGAACACTGAAGCTTTCTTT

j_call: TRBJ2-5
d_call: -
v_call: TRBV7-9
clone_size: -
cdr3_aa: CASSLGQKETQYF
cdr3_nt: TGTGCCAGCAGCTTAGGACAGAAAGAGACCCAGTACTTC

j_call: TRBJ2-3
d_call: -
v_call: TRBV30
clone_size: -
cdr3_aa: CALAYPLQTQYF
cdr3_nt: TGTGCCCTAGCGTACCCGTTACAGACGCAGTATTTT

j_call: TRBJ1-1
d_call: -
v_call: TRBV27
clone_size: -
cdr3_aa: CASSLTGNTEAFF
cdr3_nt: TGTGCCAGCAGTTTAACGGGGAACACTGAAGCTTTCTTT

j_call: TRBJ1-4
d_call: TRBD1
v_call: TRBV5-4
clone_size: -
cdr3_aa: CASSLGGQGLNEKLFF
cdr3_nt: TGTGCCAGCAGCTTGGGGGGACAGGGCCTTAATGAAAAACTGTTTTTT

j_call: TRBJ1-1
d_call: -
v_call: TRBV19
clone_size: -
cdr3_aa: CASSWAGRGTEAFF
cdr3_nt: TGTGCCAGTAGTTGGGCAGGGAGGGGTACTGAAGCTTTCTTT

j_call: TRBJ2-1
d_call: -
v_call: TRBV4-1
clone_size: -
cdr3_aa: CASSPPWEKGYNEQFF
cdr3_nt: TGCGCCAGCAGCCCCCCTTGGGAGAAGGGATACAATGAGCAGTTCTTC

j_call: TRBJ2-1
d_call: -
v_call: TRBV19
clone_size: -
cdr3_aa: CASSIQTRLNEQFF
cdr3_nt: TGTGCCAGTAGTATCCAGACTAGATTAAATGAGCAGTTCTTC

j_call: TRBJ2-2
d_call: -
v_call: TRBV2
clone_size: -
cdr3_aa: CASSGRDPTTGELFF
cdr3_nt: TGTGCCAGCAGTGGGCGGGACCCTACCACCGGGGAGCTGTTTTTT

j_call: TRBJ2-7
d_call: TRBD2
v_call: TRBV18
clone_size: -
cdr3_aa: CASSPREGGLYEQYF
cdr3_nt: TGTGCCAGCTCACCCCGAGAGGGAGGGCTCTACGAGCAGTACTTC